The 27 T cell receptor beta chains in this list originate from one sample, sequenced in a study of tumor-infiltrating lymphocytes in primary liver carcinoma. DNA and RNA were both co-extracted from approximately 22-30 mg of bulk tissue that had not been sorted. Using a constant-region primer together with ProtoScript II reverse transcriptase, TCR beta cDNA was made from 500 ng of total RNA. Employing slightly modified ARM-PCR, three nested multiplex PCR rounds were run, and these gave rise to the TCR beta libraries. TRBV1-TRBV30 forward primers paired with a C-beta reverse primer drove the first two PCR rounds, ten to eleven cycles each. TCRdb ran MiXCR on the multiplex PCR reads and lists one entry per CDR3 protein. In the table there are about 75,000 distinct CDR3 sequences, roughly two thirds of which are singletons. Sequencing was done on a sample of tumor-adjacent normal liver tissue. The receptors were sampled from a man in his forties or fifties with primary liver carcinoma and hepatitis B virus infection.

In nucleotides, the CDR3 is TGCAGCTTTAAGGGACAGGGGTCCGGGGAGCTGTTTTTT. It yields the protein CSFKGQGSGELFF. The V and J genes are TRBV29-1 and TRBJ2-2; 10 nucleotides match TRBD1. The germline gives CDR1 SQVTM, CDR2 ANQGSEA. The J segment lost 6 bases and the V segment lost 8 bases, leaving 6 bases of the junction unmatched. This CDR3 is 13 amino acids long.

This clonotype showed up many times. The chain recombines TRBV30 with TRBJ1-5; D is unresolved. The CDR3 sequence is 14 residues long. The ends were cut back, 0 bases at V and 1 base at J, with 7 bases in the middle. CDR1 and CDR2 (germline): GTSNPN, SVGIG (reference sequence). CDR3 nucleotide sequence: TGTGCCTGGAGTGTAGGGAGCAGCAATCAGCCCCAGCATTTT. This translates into CAWSVGSSNQPQHF.

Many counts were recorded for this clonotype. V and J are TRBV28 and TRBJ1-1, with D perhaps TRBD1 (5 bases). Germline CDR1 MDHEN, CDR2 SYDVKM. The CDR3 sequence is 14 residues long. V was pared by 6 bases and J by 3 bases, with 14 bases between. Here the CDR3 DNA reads TGTGCCAGCAGGACGGGGGAGGCCCACACTGAAGCTTTCTTT. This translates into CASRTGEAHTEAFF.

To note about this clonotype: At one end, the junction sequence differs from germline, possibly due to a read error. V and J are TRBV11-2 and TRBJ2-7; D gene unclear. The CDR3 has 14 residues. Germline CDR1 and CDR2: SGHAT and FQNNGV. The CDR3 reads CARSSIRNSYEQYF. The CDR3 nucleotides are TGTGCCAGAAGCTCTATCAGGAACTCCTACGAGCAGTACTTC. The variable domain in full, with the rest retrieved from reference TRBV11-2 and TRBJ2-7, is EAGVAQSPRYKIIEKRQSVAFWCNPISGHATLYWYQQILGQGPKLLIQFQNNGVVDDSQLPKDRFSAERLKGVDSTLKIQPAKLEDSAVYLCARSSIRNSYEQYFGPGTRLTVT.

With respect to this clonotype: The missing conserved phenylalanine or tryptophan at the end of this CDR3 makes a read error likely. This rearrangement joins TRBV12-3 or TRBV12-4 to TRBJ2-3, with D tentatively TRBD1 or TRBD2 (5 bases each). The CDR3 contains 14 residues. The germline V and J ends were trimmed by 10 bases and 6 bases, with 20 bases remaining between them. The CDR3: CANRPTGSGDTQYL. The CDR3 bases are TGTGCCAACAGGCCTACAGGTTCGGGGGATACGCAGTATCTT.

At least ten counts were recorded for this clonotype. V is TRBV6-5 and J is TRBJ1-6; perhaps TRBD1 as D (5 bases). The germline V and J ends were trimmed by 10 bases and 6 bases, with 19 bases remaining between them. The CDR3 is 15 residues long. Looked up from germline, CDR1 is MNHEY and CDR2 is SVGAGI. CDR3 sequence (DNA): TGTGCCACCCTTCCCACGGGGGGTGGTAATTCACCCCTCCACTTT. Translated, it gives CATLPTGGGNSPLHF.

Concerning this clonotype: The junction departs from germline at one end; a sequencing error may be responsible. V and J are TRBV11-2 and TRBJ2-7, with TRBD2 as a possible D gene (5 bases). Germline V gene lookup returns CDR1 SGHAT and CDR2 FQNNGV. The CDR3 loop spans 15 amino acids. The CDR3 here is CVSSLKSGISCEQYF. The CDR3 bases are TGTGTCAGCAGCTTAAAGTCCGGGATCTCTTGCGAGCAGTACTTC. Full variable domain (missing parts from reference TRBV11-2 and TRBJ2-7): EAGVAQSPRYKIIEKRQSVAFWCNPISGHATLYWYQQILGQGPKLLIQFQNNGVVDDSQLPKDRFSAERLKGVDSTLKIQPAKLEDSAVYLCVSSLKSGISCEQYFGPGTRLTVT.

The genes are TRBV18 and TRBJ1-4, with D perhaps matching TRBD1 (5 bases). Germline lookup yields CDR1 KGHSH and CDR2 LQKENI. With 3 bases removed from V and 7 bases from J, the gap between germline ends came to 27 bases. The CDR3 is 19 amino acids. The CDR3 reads CASSPRAAVGHNMGEKLFF. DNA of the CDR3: TGTGCCAGCTCACCCCGGGCAGCGGTCGGACATAACATGGGTGAAAAACTGTTTTTT.

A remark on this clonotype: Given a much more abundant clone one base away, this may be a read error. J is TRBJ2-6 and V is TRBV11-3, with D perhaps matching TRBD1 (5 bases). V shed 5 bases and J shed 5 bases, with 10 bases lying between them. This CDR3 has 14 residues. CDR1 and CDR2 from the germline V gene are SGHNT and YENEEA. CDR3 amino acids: CASSDRARANVLTF. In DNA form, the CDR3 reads TGTGCCAGCAGCGACAGAGCTAGGGCCAACGTCCTGACTTTC.

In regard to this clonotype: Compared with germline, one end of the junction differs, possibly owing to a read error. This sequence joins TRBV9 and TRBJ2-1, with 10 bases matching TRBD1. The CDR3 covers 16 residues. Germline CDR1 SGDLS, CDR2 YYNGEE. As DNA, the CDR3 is TGCGCCAGCAGCGAGGAACGGGACAGGGGTTTCAATGAGCAGTTCTTC. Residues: CASSEERDRGFNEQFF.

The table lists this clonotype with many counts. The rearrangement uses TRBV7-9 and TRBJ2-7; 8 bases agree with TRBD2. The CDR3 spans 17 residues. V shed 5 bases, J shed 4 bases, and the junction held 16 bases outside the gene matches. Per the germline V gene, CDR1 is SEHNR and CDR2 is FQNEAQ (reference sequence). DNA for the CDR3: TGTGCCAGCAGCCCCGACGCAGCGGGAGCGGGCCAATACGAGCAGTACTTC. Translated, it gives CASSPDAAGAGQYEQYF.

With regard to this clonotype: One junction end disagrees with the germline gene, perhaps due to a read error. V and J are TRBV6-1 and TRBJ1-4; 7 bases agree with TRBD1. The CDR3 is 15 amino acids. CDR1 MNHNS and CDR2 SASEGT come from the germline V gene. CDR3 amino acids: CAISVQGVTNEKLFF. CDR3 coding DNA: TGTGCCATCAGTGTGCAGGGGGTAACTAATGAAAAACTGTTTTTT.

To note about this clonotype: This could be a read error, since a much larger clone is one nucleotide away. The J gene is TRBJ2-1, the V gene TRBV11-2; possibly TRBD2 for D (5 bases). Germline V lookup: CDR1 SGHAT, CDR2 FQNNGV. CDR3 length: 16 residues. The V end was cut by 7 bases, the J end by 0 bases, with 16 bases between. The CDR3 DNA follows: TGTGCCAGCACTTTTTCTAGCAAGAGCTCCTACAATGAGCAGTTCTTC. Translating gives CASTFSSKSSYNEQFF. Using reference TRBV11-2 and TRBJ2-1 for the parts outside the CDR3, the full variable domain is EAGVAQSPRYKIIEKRQSVAFWCNPISGHATLYWYQQILGQGPKLLIQFQNNGVVDDSQLPKDRFSAERLKGVDSTLKIQPAKLEDSAVYLCASTFSSKSSYNEQFFGPGTRLTVL.

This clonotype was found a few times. CDR3 sequence reads: CASSSSGGQFF. CDR3 coding DNA: TGTGCCAGCAGCTCCTCTGGTGGGCAGTTCTTC. The chain combines TRBV11-2 with TRBJ2-1, with D hard to call. Germline V CDR1 and CDR2: SGHAT, FQNNGV. CDR3 length: 11 residues. Trimming removed 4 bases at V and 12 bases at J, with 10 bases between.

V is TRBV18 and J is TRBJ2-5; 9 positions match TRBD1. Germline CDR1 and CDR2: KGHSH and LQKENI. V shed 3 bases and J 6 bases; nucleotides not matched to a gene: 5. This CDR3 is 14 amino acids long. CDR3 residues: CASSPGQGLKTQYF. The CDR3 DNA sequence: TGTGCCAGCTCACCGGGACAGGGCTTGAAGACCCAGTACTTC.

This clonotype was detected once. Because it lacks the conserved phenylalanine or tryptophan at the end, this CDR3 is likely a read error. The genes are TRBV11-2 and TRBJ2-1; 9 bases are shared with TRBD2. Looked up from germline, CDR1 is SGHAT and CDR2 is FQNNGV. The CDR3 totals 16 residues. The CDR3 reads CVSSLTGASGDNEQFY. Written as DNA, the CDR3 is TGTGTCAGCAGCTTAACCGGGGCTAGCGGGGATAATGAGCAGTTCTAC.

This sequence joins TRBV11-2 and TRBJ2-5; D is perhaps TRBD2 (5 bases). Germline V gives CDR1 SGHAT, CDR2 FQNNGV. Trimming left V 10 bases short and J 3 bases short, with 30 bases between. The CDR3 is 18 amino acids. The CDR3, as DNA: TGTGCCAACGGCTTAGCGAGGCCAGCCCTGGGAAAAAAAGAGACCCAGTACTTC. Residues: CANGLARPALGKKETQYF.

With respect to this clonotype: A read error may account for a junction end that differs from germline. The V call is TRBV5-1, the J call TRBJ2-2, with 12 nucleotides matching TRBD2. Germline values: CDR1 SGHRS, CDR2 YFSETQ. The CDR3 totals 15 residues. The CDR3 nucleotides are TGCGCCTGCAGCCCCGGGACTAGCGGGACCGGGGAGCTGTTTTTT. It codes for CACSPGTSGTGELFF.

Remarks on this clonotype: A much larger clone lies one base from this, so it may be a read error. The CDR3 here is CTSSPRVGTQYF. CDR3 nucleotides: TGTACCAGCAGCCCACGGGTGGGGACCCAGTACTTC. The gene calls are TRBV28 and TRBJ2-5; D is ambiguous. The CDR3 spans 12 residues. Germline V gives CDR1 MDHEN, CDR2 SYDVKM.

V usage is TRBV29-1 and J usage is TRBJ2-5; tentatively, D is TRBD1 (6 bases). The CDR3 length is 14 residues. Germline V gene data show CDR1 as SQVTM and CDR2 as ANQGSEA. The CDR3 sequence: CRFRTASNQETQYF. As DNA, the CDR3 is TGCCGCTTTAGGACAGCATCGAATCAAGAGACCCAGTACTTC.

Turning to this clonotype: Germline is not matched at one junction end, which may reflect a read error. The CDR3 region has the DNA TGTGCCAGCAGGGAGGGAACAGTCCTCTCCAATGAGCATTTCTTC. Its protein is CASREGTVLSNEHFF. The chain couples TRBV11-1 to TRBJ2-1, with D tentatively TRBD2 (6 bases). The CDR3 length is 15 residues. Looked up from germline, CDR1 is SGHAT and CDR2 is FQDESV (reference sequence). Variable domain in full (rest from reference TRBV11-1 and TRBJ2-1): EAEVAQSPRYKITEKSQAVAFWCDPISGHATLYWYRQILGQGPELLVQFQDESVVDDSQLPKDRFSAERLKGVDSTLKIQPAELGDSAMYLCASREGTVLSNEHFFGPGTRLTVL.

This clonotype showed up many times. CDR3 sequence reads: CASSQLLGDSYEQYF. Written as DNA, the CDR3 is TGTGCCAGCAGCCAGCTCCTAGGGGACTCCTACGAGCAGTACTTC. This sequence joins TRBV4-2 and TRBJ2-7; D possibly corresponds to TRBD1 (5 bases). V dropped 3 bases and J dropped 0 bases, with 12 bases sitting between them. CDR1 and CDR2 from the germline V gene are LGHNA and YNFKEQ. The CDR3 loop spans 15 amino acids.

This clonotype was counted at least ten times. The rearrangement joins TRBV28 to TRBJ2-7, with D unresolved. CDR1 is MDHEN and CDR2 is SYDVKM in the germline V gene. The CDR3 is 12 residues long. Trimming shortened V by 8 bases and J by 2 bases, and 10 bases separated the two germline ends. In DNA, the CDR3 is TGTGCCAGCGGGGATCCGACCTACGAGCAGTACTTC. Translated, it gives CASGDPTYEQYF.

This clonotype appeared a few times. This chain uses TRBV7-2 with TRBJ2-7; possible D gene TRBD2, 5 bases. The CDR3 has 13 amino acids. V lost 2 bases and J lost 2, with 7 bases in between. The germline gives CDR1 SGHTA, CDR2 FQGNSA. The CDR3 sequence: CASSLIGAYEQYF. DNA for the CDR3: TGTGCCAGCAGCTTAATCGGGGCCTACGAGCAGTACTTC. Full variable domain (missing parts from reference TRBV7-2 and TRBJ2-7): GAGVSQSPSNKVTEKGKDVELRCDPISGHTALYWYRQSLGQGLEFLIYFQGNSAPDKSGLPSDRFSAERTGGSVSTLTIQRTQQEDSAVYLCASSLIGAYEQYFGPGTRLTVT.

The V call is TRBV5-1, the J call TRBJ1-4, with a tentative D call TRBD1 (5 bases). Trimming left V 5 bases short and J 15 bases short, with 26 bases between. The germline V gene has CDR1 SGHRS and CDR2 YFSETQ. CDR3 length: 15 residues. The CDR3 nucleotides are TGCGCCAGCAGTCGCGACAGACCGACTAATGAAGAATTGTTTTTT. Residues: CASSRDRPTNEELFF.

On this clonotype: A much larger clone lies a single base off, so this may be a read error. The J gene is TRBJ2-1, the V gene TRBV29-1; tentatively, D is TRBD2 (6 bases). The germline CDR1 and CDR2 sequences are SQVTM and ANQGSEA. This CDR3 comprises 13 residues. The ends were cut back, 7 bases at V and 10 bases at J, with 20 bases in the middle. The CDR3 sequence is CSDAWDFTREQFF. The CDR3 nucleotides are TGCAGCGACGCCTGGGACTTCACGAGGGAGCAGTTCTTC.

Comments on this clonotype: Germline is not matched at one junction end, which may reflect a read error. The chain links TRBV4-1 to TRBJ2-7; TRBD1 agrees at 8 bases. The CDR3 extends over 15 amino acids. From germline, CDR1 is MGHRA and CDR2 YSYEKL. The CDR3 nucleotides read TGTGCCAGCAGCCAAGCAACAGGGGGGTGGTTAAAGCAGTACTTC. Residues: CASSQATGGWLKQYF.